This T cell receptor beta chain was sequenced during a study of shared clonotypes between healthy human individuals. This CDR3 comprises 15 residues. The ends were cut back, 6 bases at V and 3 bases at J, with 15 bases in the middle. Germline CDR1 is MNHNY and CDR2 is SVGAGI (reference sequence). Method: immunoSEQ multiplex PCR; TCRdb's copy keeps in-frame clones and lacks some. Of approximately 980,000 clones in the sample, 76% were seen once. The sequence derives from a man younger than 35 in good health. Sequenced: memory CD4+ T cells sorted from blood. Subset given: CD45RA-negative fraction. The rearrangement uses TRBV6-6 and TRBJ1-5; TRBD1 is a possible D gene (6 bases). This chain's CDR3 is CASSPRGGPNQPQHF. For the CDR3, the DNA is TGTGCCAGCAGCCCTAGGGGGGGGCCCAATCAGCCCCAGCATTTT.